The following is a TCR beta chain sequence with its context. What it binds is unknown. The protocol was immunoSEQ multiplex PCR, while the TCRdb copy is restricted to in-frame clones and leaves out a portion. This table has around 600,000 clones, approximately 95% appearing once. Naive-designated CD8 cells lacked CD45RO, were positively enriched for CCR7, and omitted terminally differentiated effector memory CD45RA+ cells. Donors were healthy HIV-negative adults without recent acute infections or vaccinations. Nashville, Tennessee was home to all donors, who were Caucasian adults. The germline V and J ends were trimmed by 4 bases and 6 bases, with 12 bases remaining between them. CDR3 length equals 14 residues. Germline CDR1 reads SGHTA; CDR2 reads FQGTGA. The data belong to a study of shared clonotypes between healthy human individuals. Whole-study findings and limits: Against clonotypes common to all four donors, non-shared ones had lower generation probabilities. Naive subsets tended to show greater estimated richness than memory subsets.

The source material was naive CD8+ T cells sorted from blood. This clonotype was sampled from a woman aged 30 to 39 in good health. The chain is built from TRBV7-3 and TRBJ2-2; D is unclear. The CDR3 DNA reads as TGTGCCAGCAGCTACGACACGGGCTCCGGGGAGCTGTTTTTT. This gives the protein CASSYDTGSGELFF. Full variable domain (rest looked up from reference TRBV7-3 and TRBJ2-2): GAGVSQTPSNKVTEKGKYVELRCDPISGHTALYWYRQSLGQGPEFLIYFQGTGAADDSGLPNDRFFAVRPEGSVSTLKIQRTERGDSAVYLCASSYDTGSGELFFGEGSRLTVL.